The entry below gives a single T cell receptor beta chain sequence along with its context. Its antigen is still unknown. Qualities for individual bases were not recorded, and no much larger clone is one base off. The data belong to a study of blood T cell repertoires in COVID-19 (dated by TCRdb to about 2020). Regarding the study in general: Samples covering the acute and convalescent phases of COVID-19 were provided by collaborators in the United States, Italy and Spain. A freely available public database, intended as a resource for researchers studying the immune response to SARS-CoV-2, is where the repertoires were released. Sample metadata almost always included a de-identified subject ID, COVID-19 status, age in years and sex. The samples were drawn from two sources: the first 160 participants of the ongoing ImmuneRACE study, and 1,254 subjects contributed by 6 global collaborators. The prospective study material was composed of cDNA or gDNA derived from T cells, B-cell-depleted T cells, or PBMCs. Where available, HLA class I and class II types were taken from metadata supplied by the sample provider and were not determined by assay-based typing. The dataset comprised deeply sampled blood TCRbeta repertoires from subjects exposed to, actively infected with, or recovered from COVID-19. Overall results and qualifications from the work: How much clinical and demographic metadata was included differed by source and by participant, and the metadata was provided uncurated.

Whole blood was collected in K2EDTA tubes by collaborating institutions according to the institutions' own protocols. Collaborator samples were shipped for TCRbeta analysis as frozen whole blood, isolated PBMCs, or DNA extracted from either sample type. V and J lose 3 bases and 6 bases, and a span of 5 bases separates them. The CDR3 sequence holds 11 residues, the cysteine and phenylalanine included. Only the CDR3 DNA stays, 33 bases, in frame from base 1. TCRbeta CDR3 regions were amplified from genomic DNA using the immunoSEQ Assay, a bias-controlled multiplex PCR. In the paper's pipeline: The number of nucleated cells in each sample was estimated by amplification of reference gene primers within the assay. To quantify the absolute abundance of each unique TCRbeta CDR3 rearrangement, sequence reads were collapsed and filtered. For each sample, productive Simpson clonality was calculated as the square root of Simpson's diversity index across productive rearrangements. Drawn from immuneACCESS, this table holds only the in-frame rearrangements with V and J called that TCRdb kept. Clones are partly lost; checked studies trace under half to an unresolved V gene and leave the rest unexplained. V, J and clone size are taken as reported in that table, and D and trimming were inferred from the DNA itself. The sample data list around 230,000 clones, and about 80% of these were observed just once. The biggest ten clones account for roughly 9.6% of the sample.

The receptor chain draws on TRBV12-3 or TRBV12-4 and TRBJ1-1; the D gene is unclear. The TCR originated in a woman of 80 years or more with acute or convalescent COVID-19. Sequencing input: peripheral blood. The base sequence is TGTGCCAGCAGTTTTCGGGCTGAAGCTTTCTTT. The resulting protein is CASSFRAEAFF.